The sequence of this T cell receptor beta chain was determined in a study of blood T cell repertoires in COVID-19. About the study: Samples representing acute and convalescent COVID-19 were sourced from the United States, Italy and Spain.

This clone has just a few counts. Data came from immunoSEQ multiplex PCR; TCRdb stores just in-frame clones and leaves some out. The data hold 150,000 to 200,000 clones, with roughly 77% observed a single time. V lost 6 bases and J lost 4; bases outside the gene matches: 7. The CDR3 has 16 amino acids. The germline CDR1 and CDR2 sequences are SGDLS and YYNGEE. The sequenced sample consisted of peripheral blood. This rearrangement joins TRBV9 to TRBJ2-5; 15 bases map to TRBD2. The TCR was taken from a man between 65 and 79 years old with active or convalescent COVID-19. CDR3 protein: CASNKGGLAGGETQYF. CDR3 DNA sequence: TGTGCCAGCAACAAAGGGGGACTAGCGGGAGGAGAGACCCAGTACTTC.